The 7 T cell receptor beta chains below come from one sample, sequenced in a study of Ad26.COV2.S vaccination and SARS-CoV-2 variants. Treatment reported: some 19 received Ad26.COV2.S at low or high dose, single or two shots; 5 received placebo; per-sample allocation not given. Collection of samples fell on day 63 after the first vaccine or placebo injection. Some clones are missing from TCRdb's copy, which holds only in-frame ones; the method was immunoSEQ multiplex PCR. The data show around 450,000 clones, roughly nine tenths seen once. Material: peripheral blood, obtained in a trial of Ad26.COV2.S vaccine versus placebo. The receptor source for this set is a person between 18 and 59 years old who received the Ad26.COV2.S COVID-19 vaccine or a placebo.

V gene TRBV5-3 combines with J gene TRBJ2-1; D is undetermined. TRBV5-3 carries the ORF label, with uncertain function. The CDR3 spans 17 residues. Trimming took off 1 base at V and 0 bases at J, with 14 bases between the two ends. This chain's CDR3 is CARSLSGGPSSYNEQFF. CDR3 DNA: TGTGCCAGAAGCTTGTCGGGCGGACCGAGCTCCTACAATGAGCAGTTCTTC.

The gene calls are TRBV5-1 and TRBJ1-2; D call uncertain. Germline V CDR1 and CDR2: SGHRS, YFSETQ. The CDR3 has 14 amino acids. Trimming took 4 bases from V and 6 from J, leaving 16 bases between them. The DNA of the CDR3 is TGCGCCAGCAGCAACCCATTCAAGGCCGATGGCTACACCTTC. Protein sequence: CASSNPFKADGYTF. Supplemented by reference TRBV5-1 and TRBJ1-2, the full variable domain reads KAGVTQTPRYLIKTRGQQVTLSCSPISGHRSVSWYQQTPGQGLQFLFEYFSETQRNKGNFPGRFSGRQFSNSRSEMNVSTLELGDSALYLCASSNPFKADGYTFGSGTRLTVV.

The rearrangement joins TRBV21-1 to TRBJ1-2. TRBV21-1 counts as a pseudogene. The CDR3 runs to 15 residues. In nucleotides, the CDR3 is TGTGCCAGCAGCAAACGGGGTCAAGGGAACTATGGCTACACCTTC. Protein: CASSKRGQGNYGYTF.

The chain uses TRBV11-3 and TRBJ2-1; D uncertain. Trimming cost V 1 base and J 5 bases, with 6 bases left between them. Germline lookup yields CDR1 SGHNT and CDR2 YENEEA. The CDR3 length is 13 residues. The CDR3 reads CASSLAGDNEQFF. CDR3 sequence (DNA): TGTGCCAGCAGCTTAGCAGGAGACAATGAGCAGTTCTTC.

The genes are TRBV24-1 and TRBJ1-4, with 7 bases that match TRBD1. The CDR3 spans 15 residues. CDR1 and CDR2 (germline): KGHDR, SFDVKD. V lost 9 bases, J lost 8 bases, and 14 bases stayed unmatched. The CDR3 coding sequence is TGTGCCACCGGCGATACTTCAGGGGGAGGGGAAAAACTGTTTTTT. Protein product: CATGDTSGGGEKLFF.

The CDR3 reads CASSRPMGGPGELFF. The CDR3 nucleotides read TGTGCCAGCAGCCGCCCGATGGGGGGTCCCGGGGAGCTGTTTTTT. The chain recombines TRBV14 with TRBJ2-2; maybe TRBD2 (6 bases). V shed 4 bases and J shed 6 bases, with 15 bases lying between them. The germline V gene encodes CDR1 SGHDN and CDR2 FVKESK. The CDR3 loop spans 15 amino acids.

As concerns this clone: Other DNA sequences in this specimen translate into the identical CDR3. The chain uses TRBV13 and TRBJ1-3, with 7 bases fitting TRBD1. V lost 3 bases and J lost 0; bases outside the gene matches: 2. The CDR3 runs to 15 residues. Germline-derived CDR1 and CDR2 are PRHDT and FYEKMQ (reference sequence). CDR3 DNA: TGTGCCAGCAGCTTGGGACAGTTCTCTGGAAACACCATATATTTT. Protein sequence: CASSLGQFSGNTIYF.